This TCR beta chain is drawn from a study of cytomegalovirus exposure and HLA in healthy donors. Study background: A prior study identified 110 million or so unique TCR beta sequences from about 179 million T cells.

The study ran its PCR with 60 Vbeta and 13 Jbeta primers. In the study's own analysis: Unique TCR beta chains numbered about 72 million in a later analysis, with roughly 11 million shared. The protocol was immunoSEQ multiplex PCR, while the TCRdb copy is restricted to in-frame clones and leaves out a portion. D and trimming were read from the DNA, whereas the V and J calls and clone size are those reported in that table. The data hold some 130,000 clones, with around three quarters observed a single time. Whole-study results and caveats: Most TCR beta V segments were productive about 87% or about 30% of the time in an earlier analysis.

Trimming took 3 bases from V and 2 from J, leaving 14 bases between them. The CDR3 is 15 residues long. Germline CDR1 and CDR2: LNHDA and SQIVND (reference sequence). A word on this clone: Its cognate antigen is unknown.

The sequenced sample was PBMCs. This TCR was sampled from a man between 18 and 35 years old in good health and CMV-seronegative. The chain joins TRBV19 to TRBJ2-7; TRBD2 is a possible D gene (6 bases). The CDR3 is CASSIVAGRTYEQYF. The CDR3 coding sequence is TGTGCCAGTAGTATCGTGGCGGGGCGCACCTACGAGCAGTACTTC.